This T cell receptor (beta chain) was recovered during a study of cytomegalovirus exposure and HLA in healthy donors. Whole-study results and caveats: V- and J-gene trimming in TCR beta was tied to a missense DCLRE1C variant by an analysis performed later.

Both 60 Vbeta primers and 13 Jbeta primers went into the PCR. The repertoire was sequenced with immunoSEQ multiplex PCR; TCRdb's copy has only in-frame clones and lacks some. Its table records roughly 100,000 clones. As regards this clone: Its target is unknown.

The receptor's source is a man between 40 and 49 years old in good health and CMV-seronegative. Sequenced: PBMCs.

The CDR3 protein is CASRDTTALNEKLFF. Here the CDR3 DNA reads TGTGCCAGCAGGGACACGACGGCTCTTAATGAAAAACTGTTTTTT. The chain is built from TRBV27 and TRBJ1-4, with D possibly being TRBD1 (5 bases). Germline V gene sequence: CDR1 MNHEY, CDR2 SMNVEV (reference sequence). There are 15 residues in the CDR3. Trimming left V 6 bases short and J 4 bases short, with 15 bases between.